These T cell receptor beta chains were read from a single sample in a study of cytotoxic CD8 clonotypes in ibrutinib-treated CLL. Libraries were prepared by immunoSEQ multiplex PCR; TCRdb keeps only in-frame clonotypes and omits some of them. In the table there are some 130,000 clones, 84% of which are singletons. The sample here was PBMCs, taken after 24 months of ibrutinib treatment. Every receptor here comes from a human donor with chronic lymphocytic leukemia. The CDR3 runs from the conserved cysteine through the conserved F or W. A D gene is named only where the DNA matches it firmly. Not all rows give a size; the values are once, few, many and, for expanded clones, a class.

size,V,J,D,CDR3,DNA
.,TRBV2,TRBJ2-3,TRBD1,CASSEISGTGYTDTQYF,TGTGCCAGCAGTGAAATTTCTGGGACAGGGTACACAGATACGCAGTATTTT
.,TRBV6-1,TRBJ2-2,.,CASSEASENTGELFF,TGTGCCAGCAGTGAAGCTTCGGAGAACACCGGGGAGCTGTTTTTT
.,TRBV6-6,TRBJ2-7,.,CASNGLGSEQYF,TGTGCCAGCAACGGACTTGGCTCCGAGCAGTACTTC
.,TRBV5-1,TRBJ2-7,.,CASSLGSGVMGYEQYF,TGCGCCAGCAGCTTGGGGTCGGGGGTGATGGGGTACGAGCAGTACTTC
.,TRBV4-2,TRBJ2-3,.,CASSQNVADTQYF,TGTGCCAGCAGCCAGAACGTGGCAGATACGCAGTATTTT
.,TRBV29-1,TRBJ2-2,.,CSVESHGTGELFF,TGCAGCGTTGAGTCCCACGGCACCGGGGAGCTGTTTTTT
once,TRBV7-9,TRBJ2-5,TRBD2,CASSLVASGSQTQYF,TGTGCCAGCAGCTTAGTGGCTAGCGGTAGTCAGACCCAGTACTTC
.,TRBV28,TRBJ1-2,.,CASTTPGLLYGYTF,TGTGCCAGCACCACACCGGGACTGCTCTATGGCTACACCTTC
.,TRBV7-7,TRBJ1-5,.,CASTSQGQPQHF,TGTGCCAGCACCTCCCAAGGTCAGCCCCAGCATTTT
.,TRBV6-5,TRBJ1-5,.,CASNKAGGEPQHF,TGTGCCAGCAACAAGGCCGGGGGAGAGCCCCAGCATTTT
.,TRBV30,TRBJ2-7,TRBD2,CAWSVPSGYTYEQYF,TGTGCCTGGAGTGTACCTAGCGGGTATACCTACGAGCAGTACTTC
.,TRBV6-6,TRBJ2-1,.,CASINSMDEQFF,TGTGCCAGCATAAACAGTATGGATGAGCAGTTCTTC
.,TRBV27,TRBJ2-5,.,CASSPPGKWRETQYF,TGTGCCAGCAGTCCCCCTGGTAAATGGCGAGAGACCCAGTACTTC
.,TRBV19,TRBJ1-6,TRBD1,CASTKLGTDDSPLHF,TGTGCCAGTACCAAATTGGGGACAGACGATTCACCCCTCCACTTT
.,TRBV11-2,TRBJ1-5,.,CASSHLGADQPQHF,TGTGCCAGCAGCCACTTGGGGGCGGATCAGCCCCAGCATTTT
.,TRBV6-5,TRBJ1-2,.,CAISESGSGNGYTF,TGTGCCATCAGTGAGTCAGGCTCAGGGAATGGCTACACCTTC
.,TRBV11-2,TRBJ2-1,.,CASSLGTRVNEQFF,TGTGCCAGCAGCTTAGGGACCAGGGTCAATGAGCAGTTCTTC
few,TRBV30,TRBJ2-7,TRBD2,CAWRSRVAGYEQYF,TGTGCCTGGAGATCCCGGGTAGCGGGCTACGAGCAGTACTTC
.,TRBV7-3,TRBJ2-7,.,CASSLAPKYEQYF,TGTGCCAGCAGCTTAGCCCCCAAGTACGAGCAGTACTTC
.,TRBV18,TRBJ1-1,.,CASSRGGGMNTEAFF,TGTGCCAGCTCCCGCGGGGGAGGAATGAACACTGAAGCTTTCTTT
.,TRBV20-1,TRBJ1-2,TRBD1,CSARGGGGYTF,TGCAGTGCTAGAGGAGGGGGCGGCTACACCTTC
.,TRBV7-9,TRBJ1-4,.,CASSTRGTLPTNEKLFF,TGTGCCAGCAGCACAAGAGGGACACTTCCAACTAATGAAAAACTGTTTTTT
many,TRBV2,TRBJ2-4,.,CASRAAGTRTKNIQYF,TGTGCCAGCAGAGCAGCCGGGACCCGGACCAAAAACATTCAGTACTTC
.,TRBV14,TRBJ2-1,TRBD2,CASSRLLAGVYNEQFF,TGTGCCAGCAGCCGCCTACTAGCGGGGGTTTACAATGAGCAGTTCTTC
once,TRBV9,TRBJ2-1,TRBD2,CASSVAGLAGPSYNEQFF,TGTGCCAGCAGCGTGGCCGGACTAGCGGGTCCCTCCTACAATGAGCAGTTCTTC
.,TRBV5-4,TRBJ2-4,TRBD2,CASSYDGGGDIQYF,TGTGCCAGCAGCTACGACGGGGGAGGGGACATTCAGTACTTC
.,TRBV28,TRBJ1-4,TRBD1,CASSLRTGNEKLFF,TGTGCCAGCAGTCTTCGGACAGGGAATGAAAAACTGTTTTTT
.,TRBV6-1,TRBJ1-5,.,CASSVDGALQHF,TGTGCCAGCAGTGTCGACGGGGCCCTCCAGCATTTT
.,TRBV23-1,TRBJ1-6,.,CASPSGPPLHF,TGCGCCAGCCCCTCCGGGCCGCCCCTCCACTTT
.,TRBV5-1,TRBJ1-2,TRBD1,CASSQGLTDRSYGYTF,TGCGCCAGCAGCCAAGGGTTGACGGACAGGAGCTATGGCTACACCTTC
.,TRBV18,TRBJ2-1,.,CASSPDWLNNEQFF,TGTGCCAGCTCACCAGACTGGCTAAACAATGAGCAGTTCTTC
.,TRBV10-2,TRBJ2-2,TRBD2,CASSTSGVRDTGELFF,TGCGCCAGCAGTACCAGCGGGGTTCGGGACACCGGGGAGCTGTTTTTT
.,TRBV10-1,TRBJ2-2,.,CASRTYPNTGELFF,TGCGCCAGCAGAACTTATCCGAACACCGGGGAGCTGTTTTTT
.,TRBV28,TRBJ1-3,TRBD1,CASRDMTGTGGSGNTIYF,TGTGCCAGCAGAGATATGACCGGTACAGGGGGTTCTGGAAACACCATATATTTT
.,TRBV7-9,TRBJ1-5,.,CASSYSGGRRNQPQHF,TGTGCCAGCAGCTACTCCGGCGGACGGCGGAATCAGCCCCAGCATTTT
.,TRBV6-4,TRBJ1-6,TRBD1,CASSRDRGNSPLHF,TGTGCCAGCAGTCGGGACAGGGGAAATTCACCCCTCCACTTT
.,TRBV15,TRBJ2-7,TRBD1,CATSRDPGHRGRSYEQYF,TGTGCCACCAGCAGAGATCCGGGCCACAGGGGACGCAGCTACGAGCAGTACTTC
.,TRBV18,TRBJ2-1,TRBD1,CASSPGQGANNEQFF,TGTGCCAGCTCACCAGGACAGGGGGCGAACAATGAGCAGTTCTTC
once,TRBV10-2,TRBJ1-1,.,CASSRKGNTEAFF,TGCGCCAGCAGCCGAAAGGGGAACACTGAAGCTTTCTTT
.,TRBV20-1,TRBJ2-3,.,CSARGTDTQYF,TGCAGTGCTAGGGGCACAGATACGCAGTATTTT
.,TRBV5-1,TRBJ2-7,.,CASSLLGDYEQYF,TGCGCCAGCAGCCTCCTGGGGGACTACGAGCAGTACTTC
.,TRBV9,TRBJ1-2,.,CASSVDKGANYGYTF,TGTGCCAGCAGCGTAGATAAAGGTGCTAACTATGGCTACACCTTC
.,TRBV6-5,TRBJ1-2,.,CASSSPGATGGYTF,TGTGCCAGCAGTTCCCCGGGGGCTACGGGTGGCTACACCTTC
.,TRBV10-1,TRBJ2-3,.,CASSGTAWRDTQYF,TGCGCCAGCAGTGGGACAGCGTGGCGAGATACGCAGTATTTT